This T cell receptor beta chain originates from a study of graft-versus-host responses after intestinal transplantation. A word on this clone: Its antigen is still unknown.

Some clones are missing from TCRdb's copy, which holds only in-frame ones; the method was immunoSEQ multiplex PCR. The data contain approximately 60,000 clones, roughly nine tenths of them singletons. The V segment lost 0 bases and the J segment 5 bases; nucleotides outside the gene matches: 8. Germline-derived CDR1 and CDR2 are LNHNV and YYDKDF (reference sequence). CDR3 length equals 17 residues. Notes on the study in general: GvH clones appeared in recipient marrow, some first in ileum or blood.

The sequence came from a human donor who was the organ donor for an intestinal transplant. This chain connects TRBV15 to TRBJ2-1; 9 bases line up with TRBD2. The sample in question was unstimulated CD8+ T cells sorted from spleen or lymph node cells, obtained before transplant. Here the CDR3 reads CATSRDAGGRFDNEQFF. CDR3 in DNA: TGTGCCACCAGCAGAGACGCGGGAGGGCGTTTCGACAATGAGCAGTTCTTC.